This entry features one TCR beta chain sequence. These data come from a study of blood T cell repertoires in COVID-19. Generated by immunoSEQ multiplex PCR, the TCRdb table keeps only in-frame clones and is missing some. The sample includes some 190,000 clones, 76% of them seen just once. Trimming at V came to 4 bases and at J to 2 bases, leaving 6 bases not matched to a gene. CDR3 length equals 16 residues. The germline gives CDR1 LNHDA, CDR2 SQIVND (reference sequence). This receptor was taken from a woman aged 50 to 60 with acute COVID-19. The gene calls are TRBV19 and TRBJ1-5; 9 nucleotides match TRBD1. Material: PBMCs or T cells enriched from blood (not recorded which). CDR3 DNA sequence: TGTGCCAGTAGTAGCGGACAGGGGAGAGGCAATCAGCCCCAGCATTTT. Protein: CASSSGQGRGNQPQHF.